The 26 T cell receptor beta chains presented below share a single source sample, sequenced in a study of cytomegalovirus exposure and HLA in healthy donors (dated by TCRdb to 2016 to 2017). The method behind the library was the immunoSEQ multiplex PCR assay. A mixture of 60 forward primers for TCR Vbeta segments and 13 reverse primers for TCR Jbeta segments was used in the multiplex PCR. TCRdb carries this immuneACCESS record with in-frame sequences only. Its versions omit some clonotypes, under half of them owing to an unresolved V gene in the studies checked, with the rest unexplained. For this sample the table gives some 130,000 clones, of which 70% to 80% were detected only once. The top ten clones comprise 6.5% of the sample. The sequenced sample consisted of PBMCs. The receptors originated from a man in his forties in good health and CMV-seropositive.

This clone came up once. The chain joins TRBV7-9 to TRBJ1-1; perhaps TRBD1 as D (5 bases). CDR3 length: 16 residues. V was shortened by 2 bases and J by 2 bases, with 15 bases between the two germline ends. Per the germline V gene, CDR1 is SEHNR and CDR2 is FQNEAQ (reference sequence). CDR3 DNA: TGTGCCAGCAGCTTAAGGTGGGGGGAGGGCAACACTGAAGCTTTCTTT. Its protein is CASSLRWGEGNTEAFF.

This chain uses TRBV7-9 with TRBJ1-1; unclear D gene. The V end was cut by 3 bases, the J end by 5 bases, with 13 bases between. CDR1 and CDR2 (germline): SEHNR, FQNEAQ (reference sequence). The CDR3 is 14 amino acids. CDR3 amino acids: CASSLAVTGTEAFF. CDR3 DNA sequence: TGTGCCAGCAGCTTGGCGGTTACCGGAACTGAAGCTTTCTTT.

The chain is built from TRBV7-2 and TRBJ2-1; 12 positions agree with TRBD2. The CDR3 consists of 17 residues. Germline CDR1 SGHTA, CDR2 FQGNSA. Losses at the gene ends were 1 base for V and 2 bases for J; bases not matched to a gene: 3. CDR3 in amino acids: CASSLVWTSGAYNEQFF. The CDR3 DNA reads as TGTGCCAGCAGCTTAGTGTGGACTAGCGGGGCCTACAATGAGCAGTTCTTC.

V is TRBV6-4 and J is TRBJ1-1, with D uncertain. The CDR3 loop spans 14 amino acids. V was pared by 4 bases and J by 0 bases, with 9 bases between. The germline CDR1 and CDR2 sequences are MRHNA and SNTAGT. CDR3 in DNA: TGTGCCAGCAGTGTAGACTTCATGAACACTGAAGCTTTCTTT. As protein: CASSVDFMNTEAFF.

The V and J genes are TRBV5-6 and TRBJ2-3; 14 nucleotides line up with TRBD2. Trimming at V came to 4 bases and at J to 4 bases, leaving 5 bases not matched to a gene. The CDR3 runs 16 residues. CDR1 and CDR2 from the germline V gene are SGHDT and YYEEEE. The chain's CDR3 is CASSPRGLAGADTQYF. Here the CDR3 DNA reads TGTGCCAGCAGCCCCCGGGGACTAGCGGGAGCAGATACGCAGTATTTT.

V is TRBV7-8 and J is TRBJ1-6; 9 bases agree with TRBD1. The CDR3 runs to 18 residues. Germline V lookup: CDR1 SGHVS, CDR2 FQNEAQ. The ends lost 4 bases at V and 1 base at J; junction bases unmatched: 8. Here the CDR3 DNA reads TGTGCCAGCAGCTCCGGGTGGACAGGGGAGTCCTATAATTCACCCCTCCACTTT. As protein: CASSSGWTGESYNSPLHF.

This clone has only one observation. This chain joins TRBV6-5 and TRBJ1-1; weak D call: TRBD1 (6 bases). Germline CDR1 is MNHEY and CDR2 is SVGAGI. Trimming removed 6 bases at V and 4 bases at J, with 15 bases between. This CDR3 is 14 amino acids long. The DNA of the CDR3 is TGTGCCAGCAGCGGACAGTTTGAAGGCACTGAAGCTTTCTTT. Amino acids: CASSGQFEGTEAFF.

In its sample, this clone was seen a few times. The chain combines TRBV5-1 with TRBJ1-1, with D perhaps TRBD1 (5 bases). This CDR3 is built from 14 residues. Germline values: CDR1 SGHRS, CDR2 YFSETQ. Trimming took off 3 bases at V and 0 bases at J, with 9 bases between the two ends. The DNA of the CDR3 is TGCGCCAGCAGCTATGCGGGACTGAACACTGAAGCTTTCTTT. Translating gives CASSYAGLNTEAFF.

The rearrangement links TRBV2 to TRBJ1-1; 7 bases match TRBD1. Germline-derived CDR1 and CDR2 are SNHLY and FYNNEI. The CDR3 extends over 12 amino acids. The junction had 2 bases not matched to a gene; V was cut back by 9 bases and J by 1 base. The CDR3 is CARGTENTEAFF. For the CDR3, the DNA is TGTGCCAGAGGGACAGAGAACACTGAAGCTTTCTTT.

CDR3 in amino acids: CASSVRSGTYEQYF. For the CDR3, the DNA is TGTGCCAGCAGCGTAAGAAGCGGTACCTACGAGCAGTACTTC. The chain employs TRBV9 and TRBJ2-7, with TRBD2 as a possible D gene (5 bases). The CDR3 extends over 14 amino acids. Germline V gene data show CDR1 as SGDLS and CDR2 as YYNGEE. The V gene lost 1 base and the J gene lost 2 bases, with 10 bases spanning the gap.

V usage is TRBV5-1 and J usage is TRBJ2-1, with 8 bases lining up with TRBD2. With V trimmed by 4 bases and J by 2 bases, 8 bases remained unmatched. Per the germline V gene, CDR1 is SGHRS and CDR2 is YFSETQ. The CDR3 has 16 amino acids. CDR3 region: CASSNLAGTAYNEQFF. The DNA of the CDR3 is TGCGCCAGCAGCAATCTAGCGGGCACGGCCTACAATGAGCAGTTCTTC.

This rearrangement joins TRBV2 to TRBJ2-5; the D gene is possibly TRBD1 (6 bases). The germline V and J ends were trimmed by 4 bases and 9 bases, with 9 bases remaining between them. Germline V gene lookup returns CDR1 SNHLY and CDR2 FYNNEI. The CDR3 consists of 11 residues. CDR3 nucleotide sequence: TGTGCCAGCAGTGTTGGGGGCCCCCAGTACTTC. Residues: CASSVGGPQYF.

This clone was recorded only once. The chain carries TRBV5-1 and TRBJ1-2; 8 bases match TRBD1. There are 16 residues in the CDR3. V lost 1 base, J lost 5 bases, and 10 bases stayed unmatched. Germline V CDR1 and CDR2: SGHRS, YFSETQ. CDR3 in amino acids: CASSLNGQGVPYGYTF. The CDR3, as DNA: TGCGCCAGCAGCTTGAACGGACAGGGAGTTCCATATGGCTACACCTTC.

This clone was picked up one time. The chain employs TRBV7-6 and TRBJ2-5; 11 nucleotides line up with TRBD2. This CDR3 has 17 amino acids. After removal of 6 bases from V and 5 bases from J, the junction contained 14 bases not matched to a gene. Per germline, CDR1 SGHVS and CDR2 FNYEAQ. For the CDR3, the DNA is TGTGCCAGCAGAATCGGACTAGCGGGTCCCCGGGGGGAGACCCAGTACTTC. Its protein product is CASRIGLAGPRGETQYF.

The V and J genes are TRBV23-1 and TRBJ2-2; 9 bases are shared with TRBD1. TRBV23-1 is classed as an ORF, of uncertain function. Trimming at V came to 3 bases and at J to 6 bases, leaving 17 bases not matched to a gene. There are 19 residues in the CDR3. In nucleotides, the CDR3 is TGCGCCAGCAGTCATCTAAAGGGACCTGGGACAGGGAAAGCCGGGGAGCTGTTTTTT. Amino acid sequence: CASSHLKGPGTGKAGELFF.

The J gene is TRBJ2-5, the V gene TRBV30; D is uncertain. V was shortened by 0 bases and J by 5 bases, with 4 bases between the two germline ends. The CDR3 has 11 residues. CDR1 is GTSNPN, CDR2 SVGIG, per germline (reference sequence). The CDR3 reads CAWSVIETQYF. DNA for the CDR3: TGTGCCTGGAGTGTTATTGAGACCCAGTACTTC.

This clone was seen a single time. The gene calls are TRBV21-1 and TRBJ2-3; the D call TRBD2 from the table was never checked on the DNA. TRBV21-1 is annotated as a pseudogene. The CDR3 spans 15 residues. The CDR3, as DNA: TGTGCCAGCAGCACTGGACTAGCGCTAGTAGATACGCAGTATTTT. Residues: CASSTGLALVDTQYF.

The chain links TRBV2 to TRBJ2-7, with D maybe TRBD1 (5 bases). V lost 4 bases and J lost 0, with 10 bases in between. CDR1 is SNHLY and CDR2 is FYNNEI in the germline V gene. This CDR3 is built from 14 residues. The CDR3 bases are TGTGCCAGCAGTGGAGAACAGGTCTCCTACGAGCAGTACTTC. This codes for CASSGEQVSYEQYF. The full variable domain, rest sourced from reference TRBV2 and TRBJ2-7, is EPEVTQTPSHQVTQMGQEVILRCVPISNHLYFYWYRQILGQKVEFLVSFYNNEISEKSEIFDDQFSVERPDGSNFTLKIRSTKLEDSAMYFCASSGEQVSYEQYFGPGTRLTVT.

This sequence joins TRBV25-1 and TRBJ1-4; 9 positions match TRBD1. V lost 4 bases, J lost 8 bases, and 8 bases stayed unmatched. The germline V gene has CDR1 MGHDK and CDR2 SYGVNS. The CDR3 contains 15 residues. CDR3 protein: CASSGSGQGWEKLFF. In DNA form, the CDR3 reads TGTGCCAGCAGTGGCTCGGGACAGGGTTGGGAAAAACTGTTTTTT.

The chain joins TRBV6-4 to TRBJ1-1; D ambiguous. V was trimmed by 8 bases and J by 0 bases, leaving 10 bases between them. The CDR3 extends over 13 amino acids. Per the germline V gene, CDR1 is MRHNA and CDR2 is SNTAGT. The CDR3 loop is CASSESMNTEAFF. The CDR3 DNA reads as TGTGCCAGCTCGGAGTCCATGAACACTGAAGCTTTCTTT.

The chain uses TRBV6-1 and TRBJ1-6; D gene ambiguous. Germline V gene lookup returns CDR1 MNHNS and CDR2 SASEGT. Trimming left V 8 bases short and J 10 bases short, with 12 bases between. The CDR3 spans 12 residues. The CDR3: CASADFPSPLHF. CDR3 DNA sequence: TGTGCCAGCGCCGACTTCCCGTCACCCCTCCACTTT.

The CDR3, as DNA: TGCGCCAGCAGCTTGATTTGGGGGGGCAATCAGCCCCAGCATTTT. Its translation: CASSLIWGGNQPQHF. V is TRBV5-1 and J is TRBJ1-5; TRBD1 might be the D (5 bases). In germline, CDR1 is SGHRS, CDR2 YFSETQ. V lost 1 base and J 2 bases, leaving 10 bases between the germline ends. The CDR3 totals 15 residues. Filled out from reference TRBV5-1 and TRBJ1-5, the complete variable domain reads KAGVTQTPRYLIKTRGQQVTLSCSPISGHRSVSWYQQTPGQGLQFLFEYFSETQRNKGNFPGRFSGRQFSNSRSEMNVSTLELGDSALYLCASSLIWGGNQPQHFGDGTRLSIL.

This clone appeared a single time. The same CDR3 also results from other DNA sequences found in this sample. The chain has TRBV7-9 and TRBJ1-1; D might be TRBD1 (5 bases). The CDR3 sequence is 14 residues long. The germline V gene has CDR1 SEHNR and CDR2 FQNEAQ (reference sequence). The germline V and J ends were trimmed by 3 bases and 1 base, with 9 bases remaining between them. CDR3 residues: CASSLGQSNTEAFF. The CDR3 DNA is TGTGCCAGCAGCTTGGGGCAGTCGAACACTGAAGCTTTCTTT.

With respect to this clone: One end of the junction fails to match germline, which may point to a read error. The same CDR3 also results from other DNA sequences found in this sample. The chain joins TRBV19 to TRBJ1-1; 7 bases agree with TRBD1. Germline values: CDR1 LNHDA, CDR2 SQIVND (reference sequence). CDR3 length: 13 residues. DNA of the CDR3: TGTGCCAGTAGTACACAGGGGAACACTGAGGCTTTCTTT. This encodes CASSTQGNTEAFF. The variable domain in full, completed from reference TRBV19 and TRBJ1-1, reads DGGITQSPKYLFRKEGQNVTLSCEQNLNHDAMYWYRQDPGQGLRLIYYSQIVNDFQKGDIAEGYSVSREKKESFPLTVTSAQKNPTAFYLCASSTQGNTEAFFGQGTRLTVV.

This chain links TRBV7-3 with TRBJ2-3; TRBD2 agrees at 7 bases. After removal of 8 bases from V and 4 bases from J, the junction contained 6 bases not matched to a gene. Germline CDR1 reads SGHTA; CDR2 reads FQGTGA. The CDR3 contains 13 residues. CDR3 in amino acids: CASARGDADTQYF. CDR3 coding DNA: TGTGCCAGCGCTCGGGGGGATGCAGATACGCAGTATTTT.

This clone was found a few times. This chain joins TRBV4-1 and TRBJ2-4; a weak D match, TRBD2 (6 bases). Germline V gene lookup returns CDR1 MGHRA and CDR2 YSYEKL. Trimming removed 4 bases from V and 2 bases from J, with 15 bases in between. The CDR3 contains 16 residues. CDR3 in DNA: TGCGCCAGCAGCCGTGGGGGGATTGTACCCAAAAACATTCAGTACTTC. Encoded protein: CASSRGGIVPKNIQYF.